This T cell receptor (beta chain) was sequenced in a study of cytomegalovirus exposure and HLA in healthy donors. Trimming pared 3 bases from V and 1 base from J, leaving 7 bases between. Germline values: CDR1 SGHNT, CDR2 YYREEE (reference sequence). This CDR3 has 13 amino acids. The PCR employed 60 Vbeta primers together with 13 Jbeta primers. The repertoire was sequenced with immunoSEQ multiplex PCR; TCRdb's copy has only in-frame clones and lacks some. This listing includes around 50,000 clones. The receptor's source is a woman aged 35 to 49 in good health and CMV-seronegative. The J gene is TRBJ2-5, the V gene TRBV5-4, with D tentatively TRBD2 (6 bases). The sequenced sample was PBMCs. CDR3 loop: CASSWDFQETQYF. CDR3 nucleotides: TGTGCCAGCAGCTGGGACTTCCAAGAGACCCAGTACTTC. Combining the CDR3 with reference TRBV5-4 and TRBJ2-5 gives the whole variable domain ETGVTQSPTHLIKTRGQQVTLRCSSQSGHNTVSWYQQALGQGPQFIFQYYREEENGRGNFPPRFSGLQFPNYSSELNVNALELDDSALYLCASSWDFQETQYFGPGTRLLVL.